This is a list of T cell receptor beta chains from one sample in a study of T cell responses to AZD1222 COVID-19 vaccine. Using immunoSEQ multiplex PCR, the repertoire was profiled, and TCRdb retains in-frame clones only, with some absent. This sample has 70,000 to 75,000 clones, with roughly 80% found just once. The sample here was peripheral blood, taken 28 days after the second AZD1222 dose. The receptors were gathered from an adult who received the AZD1222 COVID-19 vaccine. The CDR3 runs from the conserved cysteine through the conserved F or W. Each record gives: V gene, J gene, clone size, D gene, CDR3 protein, CDR3 DNA. The D gene is left open where the match is weak. Only part of the rows carry a size: once, few, many, or a class if the clone is expanded.

V gene: TRBV5-5; J gene: TRBJ2-2; clone size: NA; D gene: TRBD2; CDR3 protein: CASSLLAGANTGELFF; CDR3 DNA: TGTGCCAGCAGCCTACTAGCGGGGGCGAACACCGGGGAGCTGTTTTTT
V gene: TRBV10-3; J gene: TRBJ2-5; clone size: NA; D gene: NA; CDR3 protein: CAISDSTAQETQYF; CDR3 DNA: TGTGCCATCAGCGATAGCACAGCACAAGAGACCCAGTACTTC
V gene: TRBV10-1; J gene: TRBJ2-7; clone size: NA; D gene: TRBD1; CDR3 protein: CASSPGQGLNYEQYF; CDR3 DNA: TGCGCCAGCAGCCCGGGACAGGGCCTGAACTACGAGCAGTACTTC
V gene: TRBV3-1/TRBV3-2; J gene: TRBJ1-3; clone size: NA; D gene: NA; CDR3 protein: CASSLGDGGGNTIYF; CDR3 DNA: TGTGCCAGCAGCCTGGGGGACGGTGGGGGAAACACCATATATTTT
V gene: TRBV19; J gene: TRBJ2-7; clone size: NA; D gene: NA; CDR3 protein: CASSSVSRTYEQYF; CDR3 DNA: TGTGCCAGTAGTAGCGTATCGAGGACCTACGAGCAGTACTTC
V gene: TRBV10-3; J gene: TRBJ2-2; clone size: NA; D gene: TRBD2; CDR3 protein: CAISPGLLNTGELFF; CDR3 DNA: TGTGCCATCAGTCCGGGACTACTTAACACCGGGGAGCTGTTTTTT
V gene: TRBV20-1; J gene: TRBJ2-3; clone size: NA; D gene: NA; CDR3 protein: CSASGGGDTQYF; CDR3 DNA: TGCAGTGCTAGTGGCGGGGGCGATACGCAGTATTTT
V gene: TRBV10-1; J gene: TRBJ2-1; clone size: once; D gene: NA; CDR3 protein: CAEGGIYSYNEQFF; CDR3 DNA: TGCGCAGAGGGGGGCATCTACTCCTACAATGAGCAGTTCTTC
V gene: TRBV2; J gene: TRBJ1-1; clone size: once; D gene: NA; CDR3 protein: CASSPAMGVTEAFF; CDR3 DNA: TGTGCCAGCAGCCCCGCGATGGGGGTCACTGAAGCTTTCTTT
V gene: TRBV6-2/TRBV6-3; J gene: TRBJ1-5; clone size: NA; D gene: NA; CDR3 protein: CASSQDHQGREYQPQHF; CDR3 DNA: TGTGCCAGCAGTCAGGACCACCAGGGCAGGGAATATCAGCCCCAGCATTTT
V gene: TRBV2; J gene: TRBJ2-7; clone size: once; D gene: TRBD2; CDR3 protein: CASRGLAGVFEQYF; CDR3 DNA: TGTGCCAGCAGAGGACTAGCGGGAGTTTTCGAGCAGTACTTC
V gene: TRBV10-3; J gene: TRBJ2-3; clone size: NA; D gene: TRBD2; CDR3 protein: CAIGGGRATDTQYF; CDR3 DNA: TGTGCCATCGGTGGCGGGAGGGCCACAGATACGCAGTATTTT
V gene: TRBV3-1/TRBV3-2; J gene: TRBJ2-1; clone size: NA; D gene: NA; CDR3 protein: CASSQESGKVRNEQFF; CDR3 DNA: TGTGCCAGCAGCCAAGAATCGGGTAAGGTAAGGAATGAGCAGTTCTTC
V gene: TRBV2; J gene: TRBJ2-5; clone size: NA; D gene: NA; CDR3 protein: CASSARRVETQYF; CDR3 DNA: TGTGCCAGCAGTGCTCGTCGGGTAGAGACCCAGTACTTC
V gene: TRBV25-1; J gene: TRBJ1-1; clone size: few; D gene: NA; CDR3 protein: CASSEWVGHTEAFF; CDR3 DNA: TGTGCCAGCAGTGAATGGGTAGGGCACACTGAAGCTTTCTTT
V gene: TRBV18; J gene: TRBJ1-4; clone size: once; D gene: NA; CDR3 protein: CASSPRPGENEKLFF; CDR3 DNA: TGTGCCAGCTCACCACGGCCAGGGGAGAATGAAAAACTGTTTTTT
V gene: TRBV5-1; J gene: TRBJ2-7; clone size: NA; D gene: TRBD2; CDR3 protein: CASSLGLAGVAEQYF; CDR3 DNA: TGCGCCAGCAGCTTGGGGCTAGCGGGAGTTGCCGAGCAGTACTTC
V gene: TRBV29-1; J gene: TRBJ2-1; clone size: NA; D gene: NA; CDR3 protein: CSVSTAPEQFF; CDR3 DNA: TGCAGCGTGTCGACTGCGCCTGAGCAGTTCTTC
V gene: TRBV19; J gene: TRBJ1-2; clone size: NA; D gene: NA; CDR3 protein: CASSIPGDYGYTF; CDR3 DNA: TGTGCCAGTAGTATCCCAGGGGATTATGGCTACACCTTC
V gene: TRBV28; J gene: TRBJ2-3; clone size: NA; D gene: TRBD1; CDR3 protein: CASSQIGTGASTDTQYF; CDR3 DNA: TGTGCCAGCAGTCAGATCGGGACAGGGGCGAGCACAGATACGCAGTATTTT
V gene: TRBV28; J gene: TRBJ1-2; clone size: NA; D gene: NA; CDR3 protein: CASSLLGGAAGGYTF; CDR3 DNA: TGTGCCAGCAGTTTGTTGGGGGGGGCGGCGGGTGGCTACACCTTC
V gene: TRBV19; J gene: TRBJ1-4; clone size: NA; D gene: TRBD1; CDR3 protein: CASRKTGGAQTNEKLFF; CDR3 DNA: TGTGCCAGTAGGAAGACAGGGGGGGCCCAGACTAATGAAAAACTGTTTTTT
V gene: TRBV19; J gene: TRBJ1-2; clone size: NA; D gene: NA; CDR3 protein: CASSLPGGNYGYTF; CDR3 DNA: TGTGCCAGTAGTCTCCCGGGCGGTAACTATGGCTACACCTTC
V gene: TRBV7-2; J gene: TRBJ2-2; clone size: NA; D gene: NA; CDR3 protein: CASKLGGANTGELFF; CDR3 DNA: TGTGCCAGCAAATTAGGTGGGGCGAACACCGGGGAGCTGTTTTTT
V gene: TRBV27; J gene: TRBJ2-7; clone size: NA; D gene: NA; CDR3 protein: CASSLQSYYEQYF; CDR3 DNA: TGTGCCAGCAGTCTCCAGAGTTACTACGAGCAGTACTTC
V gene: TRBV7-2; J gene: TRBJ2-3; clone size: NA; D gene: TRBD2; CDR3 protein: CASSLGLAGGTDTQYF; CDR3 DNA: TGTGCCAGCAGCTTAGGGCTAGCGGGTGGCACAGATACGCAGTATTTT
V gene: TRBV18; J gene: TRBJ2-2; clone size: once; D gene: NA; CDR3 protein: CASSPETKNTGELFF; CDR3 DNA: TGTGCCAGCTCACCAGAGACCAAGAACACCGGGGAGCTGTTTTTT
V gene: TRBV11-3; J gene: TRBJ2-1; clone size: many; D gene: NA; CDR3 protein: CASSRSRGPYNEQFF; CDR3 DNA: TGTGCCAGCAGCCGATCCCGGGGGCCTTACAATGAGCAGTTCTTC
V gene: TRBV30; J gene: TRBJ1-5; clone size: NA; D gene: NA; CDR3 protein: CAWSLDRIQPQHF; CDR3 DNA: TGTGCCTGGAGTCTTGACAGGATTCAGCCCCAGCATTTT
V gene: TRBV19; J gene: TRBJ1-1; clone size: many; D gene: NA; CDR3 protein: CASSIEHRSNTEAFF; CDR3 DNA: TGTGCCAGTAGTATAGAGCACAGAAGTAACACTGAAGCTTTCTTT
V gene: TRBV21-1; J gene: TRBJ1-4; clone size: NA; D gene: NA; CDR3 protein: CASTEKRTGGAGGEKLFF; CDR3 DNA: TGTGCCAGCACCGAAAAAAGGACAGGGGGCGCGGGCGGTGAAAAACTGTTTTTT
V gene: TRBV14; J gene: TRBJ2-2; clone size: NA; D gene: NA; CDR3 protein: CASSPWGARPGELFF; CDR3 DNA: TGTGCCAGCAGCCCGTGGGGGGCTCGGCCCGGGGAGCTGTTTTTT
V gene: TRBV30; J gene: TRBJ1-2; clone size: NA; D gene: NA; CDR3 protein: CAWSVSIGGYTF; CDR3 DNA: TGTGCCTGGAGTGTGTCTATTGGTGGCTACACCTTC
V gene: TRBV10-1; J gene: TRBJ1-5; clone size: NA; D gene: TRBD1; CDR3 protein: CASTRDRGIDSNQPQHF; CDR3 DNA: TGCGCCAGCACCCGCGACAGGGGGATTGATAGCAATCAGCCCCAGCATTTT
V gene: TRBV12-5; J gene: TRBJ1-1; clone size: NA; D gene: NA; CDR3 protein: CASGLGGREAFF; CDR3 DNA: TGTGCTAGTGGTTTGGGGGGGCGGGAAGCTTTCTTT
V gene: TRBV7-9; J gene: TRBJ2-5; clone size: NA; D gene: TRBD2; CDR3 protein: CASSLGGGQETQYF; CDR3 DNA: TGTGCCAGCAGCCTCGGGGGGGGGCAAGAGACCCAGTACTTC
V gene: TRBV29-1; J gene: TRBJ2-1; clone size: NA; D gene: NA; CDR3 protein: CSAIGTLTYNEQFF; CDR3 DNA: TGCAGCGCTATCGGGACGCTAACCTACAATGAGCAGTTCTTC
V gene: TRBV15; J gene: TRBJ2-1; clone size: NA; D gene: NA; CDR3 protein: CATSSEAGSYNEQFF; CDR3 DNA: TGTGCCACCAGCAGTGAGGCAGGGTCCTACAATGAGCAGTTCTTC
V gene: TRBV28; J gene: TRBJ1-5; clone size: NA; D gene: NA; CDR3 protein: CASSSYSGDQPQHF; CDR3 DNA: TGTGCCAGCAGTTCCTACTCAGGTGACCAGCCCCAGCATTTT
V gene: TRBV7-2; J gene: TRBJ2-3; clone size: NA; D gene: NA; CDR3 protein: CASSLGTSTDTQYF; CDR3 DNA: TGTGCCAGCAGCTTGGGGACTAGCACAGATACGCAGTATTTT
V gene: TRBV7-8; J gene: TRBJ2-7; clone size: NA; D gene: NA; CDR3 protein: CASSLDWLSYEQYF; CDR3 DNA: TGTGCCAGCAGCTTAGACTGGCTCTCCTACGAGCAGTACTTC
V gene: TRBV4-3; J gene: TRBJ1-2; clone size: few; D gene: TRBD1; CDR3 protein: CASSTGQGANYGYTF; CDR3 DNA: TGCGCCAGCAGCACGGGACAGGGAGCTAACTATGGCTACACCTTC
V gene: TRBV5-6; J gene: TRBJ2-2; clone size: NA; D gene: NA; CDR3 protein: CASSLSGTVRAGELFF; CDR3 DNA: TGTGCCAGCAGCCTCTCCGGGACCGTAAGAGCCGGGGAGCTGTTTTTT
V gene: TRBV20-1; J gene: TRBJ1-2; clone size: NA; D gene: NA; CDR3 protein: CSANLAHGYTF; CDR3 DNA: TGCAGTGCTAATCTCGCGCATGGCTACACCTTC
V gene: TRBV7-9; J gene: TRBJ2-3; clone size: few; D gene: NA; CDR3 protein: CASSPYGDTQYF; CDR3 DNA: TGTGCCAGCAGCCCATATGGAGATACGCAGTATTTT